These 5 T cell receptor beta chains share one sample of origin, sequenced in a study of shared clonotypes between healthy human individuals. Sequenced by immunoSEQ multiplex PCR; TCRdb stores in-frame clones only, minus some. The table includes approximately 2.5 million clones, approximately 94% detected once. The sequenced sample consisted of naive CD4+ T cells sorted from blood. Stated subset: CD45RA+ positively selected. The source is a man between 18 and 35 years old in good health.

The chain uses TRBV19 and TRBJ1-5; weak D call: TRBD1 (5 bases). The CDR3 spans 18 residues. Trimming took off 5 bases at V and 0 bases at J, with 20 bases between the two ends. Per germline, CDR1 LNHDA and CDR2 SQIVND (reference sequence). The CDR3 protein is CASSSRGTTVVSNQPQHF. The CDR3, as DNA: TGTGCCAGTAGTTCCCGGGGGACCACTGTCGTTAGCAATCAGCCCCAGCATTTT.

The chain is built from TRBV5-1 and TRBJ1-2, with D maybe TRBD1 (6 bases). Germline CDR1 is SGHRS and CDR2 is YFSETQ. The V and J ends lost 0 bases and 4 bases respectively, with 13 bases between them. This CDR3 contains 15 residues. The CDR3 sequence is CASSLVGAGAYGYTF. The CDR3 DNA follows: TGCGCCAGCAGCTTGGTCGGAGCAGGGGCCTATGGCTACACCTTC.

The count of this clone is one. The V and J genes are TRBV7-2 and TRBJ2-1; a weak D match, TRBD2 (6 bases). Germline CDR1 reads SGHTA; CDR2 reads FQGNSA. V lost 2 bases, J lost 4 bases, and 12 bases lay in between. The CDR3 has 15 residues. This CDR3 reads CASSLSSGGYNEQFF. The CDR3 DNA sequence: TGTGCCAGCAGCTTATCTAGTGGGGGGTACAATGAGCAGTTCTTC.

This chain uses TRBV5-8 with TRBJ1-1, with 8 nucleotides matching TRBD1. The germline CDR1 and CDR2 sequences are SGHTS and YDEGEE. The V gene end was trimmed by 3 bases and the J gene end by 4 bases; junction bases not matched to a gene: 5. This CDR3 is built from 14 residues. This chain's CDR3 is CASSSRDRLTEAFF. The CDR3 DNA reads TGTGCCAGCAGCTCGCGGGACAGGCTCACTGAAGCTTTCTTT.

V usage is TRBV28 and J usage is TRBJ2-2; 7 nucleotides match TRBD1. The junction had 6 bases not matched to a gene; V was cut back by 0 bases and J by 5 bases. The CDR3 has 16 residues. CDR1 and CDR2 from the germline V gene are MDHEN and SYDVKM. This chain's CDR3 is CASSLWTGTSTGELFF. The CDR3 DNA reads TGTGCCAGCAGTTTATGGACAGGGACAAGTACCGGGGAGCTGTTTTTT.